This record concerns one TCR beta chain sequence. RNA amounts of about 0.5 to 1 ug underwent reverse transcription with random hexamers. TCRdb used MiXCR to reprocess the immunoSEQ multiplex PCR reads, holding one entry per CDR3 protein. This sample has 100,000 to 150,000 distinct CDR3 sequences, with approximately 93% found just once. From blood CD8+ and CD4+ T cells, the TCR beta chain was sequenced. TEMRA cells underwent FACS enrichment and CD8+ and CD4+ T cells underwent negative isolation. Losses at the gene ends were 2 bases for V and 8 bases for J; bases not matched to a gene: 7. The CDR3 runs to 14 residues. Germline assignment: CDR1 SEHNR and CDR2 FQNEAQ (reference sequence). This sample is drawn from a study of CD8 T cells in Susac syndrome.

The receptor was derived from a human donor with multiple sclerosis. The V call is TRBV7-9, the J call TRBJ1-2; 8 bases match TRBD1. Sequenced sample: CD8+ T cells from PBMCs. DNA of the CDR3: TGTGCCAGCAGCTTACAGGGGGCGAGAGGAGGCTACACCTTC. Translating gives CASSLQGARGGYTF. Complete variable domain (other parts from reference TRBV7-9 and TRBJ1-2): DTGVSQNPRHKITKRGQNVTFRCDPISEHNRLYWYRQTLGQGPEFLTYFQNEAQLEKSRLLSDRFSAERPKGSFSTLEIQRTEQGDSAMYLCASSLQGARGGYTFGSGTRLTVV.